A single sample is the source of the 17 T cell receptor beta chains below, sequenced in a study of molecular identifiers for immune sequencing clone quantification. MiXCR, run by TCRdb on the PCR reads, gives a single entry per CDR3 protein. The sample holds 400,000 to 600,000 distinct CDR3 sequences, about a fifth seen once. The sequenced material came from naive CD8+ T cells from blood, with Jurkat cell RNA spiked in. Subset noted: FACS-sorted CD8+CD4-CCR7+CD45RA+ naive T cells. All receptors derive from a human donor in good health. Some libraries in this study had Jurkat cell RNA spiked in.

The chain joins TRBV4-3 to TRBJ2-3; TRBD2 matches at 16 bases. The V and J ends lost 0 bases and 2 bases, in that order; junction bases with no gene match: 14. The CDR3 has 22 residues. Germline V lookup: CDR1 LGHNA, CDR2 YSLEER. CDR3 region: CASSQDPSPGLAGGTDTDTQYF. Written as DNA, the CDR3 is TGCGCCAGCAGCCAAGATCCCTCACCGGGACTAGCGGGGGGGACAGACACAGATACGCAGTATTTT.

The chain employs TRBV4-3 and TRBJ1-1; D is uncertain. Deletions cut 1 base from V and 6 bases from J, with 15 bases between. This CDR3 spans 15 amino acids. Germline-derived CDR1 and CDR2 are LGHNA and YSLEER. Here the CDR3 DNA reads TGCGCCAGCAGCCAAGCCCCCCTTTCTTCCCCTGAAGCTTTCTTT. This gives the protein CASSQAPLSSPEAFF.

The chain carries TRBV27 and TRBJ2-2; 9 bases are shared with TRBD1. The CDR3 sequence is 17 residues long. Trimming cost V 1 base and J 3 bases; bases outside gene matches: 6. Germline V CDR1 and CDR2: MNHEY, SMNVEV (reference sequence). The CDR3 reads CASSLYPGTGYTGELFF. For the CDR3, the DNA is TGTGCCAGCAGTTTATACCCCGGGACAGGGTACACCGGGGAGCTGTTTTTT.

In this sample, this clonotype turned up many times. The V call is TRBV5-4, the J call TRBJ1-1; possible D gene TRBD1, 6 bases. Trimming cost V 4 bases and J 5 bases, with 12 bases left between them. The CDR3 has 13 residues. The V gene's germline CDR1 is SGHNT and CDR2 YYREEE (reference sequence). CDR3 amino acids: CASSHRVGTEAFF. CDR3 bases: TGTGCCAGCAGCCACAGGGTTGGGACTGAAGCTTTCTTT.

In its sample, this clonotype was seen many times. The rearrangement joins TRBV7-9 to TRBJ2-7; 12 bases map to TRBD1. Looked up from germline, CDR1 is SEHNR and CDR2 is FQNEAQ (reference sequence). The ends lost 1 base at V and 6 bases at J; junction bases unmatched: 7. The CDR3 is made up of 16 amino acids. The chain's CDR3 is CASSLGLGQGAFEQYF. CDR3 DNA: TGTGCCAGCAGCTTAGGGCTGGGACAGGGGGCTTTCGAGCAGTACTTC.

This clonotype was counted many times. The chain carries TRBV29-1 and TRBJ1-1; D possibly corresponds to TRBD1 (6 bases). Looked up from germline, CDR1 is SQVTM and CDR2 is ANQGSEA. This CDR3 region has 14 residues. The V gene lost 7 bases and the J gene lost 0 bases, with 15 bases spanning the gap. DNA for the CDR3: TGCAGCGCAGAGGGGGGCAGCTTGAACACTGAAGCTTTCTTT. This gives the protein CSAEGGSLNTEAFF.

The CDR3 reads CASSQGGFHTDTQYF. Written as DNA, the CDR3 is TGCGCCAGCAGCCAAGGAGGCTTTCACACAGATACGCAGTATTTT. V usage is TRBV4-1 and J usage is TRBJ2-3, with D unresolved. Trimming stripped 1 base from V and 2 bases from J, with 10 bases between. CDR3 length: 15 residues. Germline values: CDR1 MGHRA, CDR2 YSYEKL.

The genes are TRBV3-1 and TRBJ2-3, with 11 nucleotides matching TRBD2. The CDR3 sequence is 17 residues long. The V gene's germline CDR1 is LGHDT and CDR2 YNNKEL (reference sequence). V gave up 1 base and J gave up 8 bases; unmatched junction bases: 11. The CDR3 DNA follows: TGTGCCAGCAGCCAAGCTGCTAGCGGGGGGAGTACGGCTACGCAGTATTTT. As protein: CASSQAASGGSTATQYF.

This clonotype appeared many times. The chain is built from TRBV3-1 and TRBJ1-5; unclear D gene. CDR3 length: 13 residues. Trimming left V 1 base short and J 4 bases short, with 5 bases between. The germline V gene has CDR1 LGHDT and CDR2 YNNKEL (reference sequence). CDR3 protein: CASSQAGNQPQHF. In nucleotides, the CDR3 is TGTGCCAGCAGCCAAGCCGGGAATCAGCCCCAGCATTTT.

The CDR3 spells CASKGGAGPYGYTF. The DNA for the CDR3 is TGTGCCAGTAAGGGAGGAGCCGGGCCCTATGGCTACACCTTC. The rearrangement uses TRBV19 and TRBJ1-2; D remains ambiguous. The CDR3 spans 14 residues. The germline CDR1 and CDR2 sequences are LNHDA and SQIVND (reference sequence). Between the trimmed V and J ends, which lost 7 bases and 4 bases, there was a span of 16 bases. Variable domain in full (rest from reference TRBV19 and TRBJ1-2): DGGITQSPKYLFRKEGQNVTLSCEQNLNHDAMYWYRQDPGQGLRLIYYSQIVNDFQKGDIAEGYSVSREKKESFPLTVTSAQKNPTAFYLCASKGGAGPYGYTFGSGTRLTVV.

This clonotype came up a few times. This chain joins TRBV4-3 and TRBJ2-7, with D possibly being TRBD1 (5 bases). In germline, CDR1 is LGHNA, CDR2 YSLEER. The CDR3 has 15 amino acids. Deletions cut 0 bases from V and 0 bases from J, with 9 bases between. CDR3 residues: CASSQDATASYEQYF. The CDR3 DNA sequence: TGCGCCAGCAGCCAAGACGCGACAGCCTCCTACGAGCAGTACTTC.

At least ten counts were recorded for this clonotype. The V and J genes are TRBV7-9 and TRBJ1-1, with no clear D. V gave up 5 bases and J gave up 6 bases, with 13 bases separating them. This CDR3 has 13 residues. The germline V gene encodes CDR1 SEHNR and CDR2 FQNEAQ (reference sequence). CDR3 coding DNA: TGTGCCAGCAGCCCCCAGTGGAAGTCTGAAGCTTTCTTT. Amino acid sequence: CASSPQWKSEAFF.

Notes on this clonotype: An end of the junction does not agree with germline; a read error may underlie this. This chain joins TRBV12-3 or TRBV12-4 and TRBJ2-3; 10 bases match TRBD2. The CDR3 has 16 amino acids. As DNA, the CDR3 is TGTGTCAGCAGTCTTTGGACTAGCGGCTACACAGATACGCAGTATTTT. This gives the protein CVSSLWTSGYTDTQYF.

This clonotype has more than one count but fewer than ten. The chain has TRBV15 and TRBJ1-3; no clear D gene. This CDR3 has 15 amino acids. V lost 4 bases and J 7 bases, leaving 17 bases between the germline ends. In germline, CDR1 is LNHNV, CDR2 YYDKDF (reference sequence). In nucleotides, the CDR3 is TGTGCCACCAGCAAGGTCCAGGACCGAGGCAACACCATATATTTT. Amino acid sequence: CATSKVQDRGNTIYF.

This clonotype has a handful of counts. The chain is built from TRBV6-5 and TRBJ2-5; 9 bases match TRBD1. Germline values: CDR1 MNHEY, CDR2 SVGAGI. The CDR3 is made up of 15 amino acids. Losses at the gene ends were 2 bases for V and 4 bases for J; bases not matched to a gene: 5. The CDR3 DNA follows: TGTGCCAGCAGTTACCACCTGGGACAGGGAGAGACCCAGTACTTC. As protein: CASSYHLGQGETQYF.

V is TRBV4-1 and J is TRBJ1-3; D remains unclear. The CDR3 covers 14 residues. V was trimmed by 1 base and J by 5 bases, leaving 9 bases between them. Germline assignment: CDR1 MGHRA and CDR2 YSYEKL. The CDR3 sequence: CASSQVDSRNTIYF. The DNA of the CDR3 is TGCGCCAGCAGCCAAGTCGATTCGAGAAACACCATATATTTT.

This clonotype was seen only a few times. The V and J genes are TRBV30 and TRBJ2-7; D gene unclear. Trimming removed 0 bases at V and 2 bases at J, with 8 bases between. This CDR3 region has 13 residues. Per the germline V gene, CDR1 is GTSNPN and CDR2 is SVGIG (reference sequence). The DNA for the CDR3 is TGTGCCTGGAGTGTGGTAGACACCTACGAGCAGTACTTC. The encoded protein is CAWSVVDTYEQYF.